One and the same sample provided the 11 T cell receptor beta chains below, sequenced in a study of shared clonotypes between healthy human individuals. Libraries were prepared by immunoSEQ multiplex PCR; TCRdb keeps only in-frame clonotypes and omits some of them. The sample has about 600,000 clones, 97% seen once. The sequencing input was naive CD4+ T cells sorted from blood. Noted subset: CD45RA+ positively selected. Receptor source: a woman aged 25 to 39 in good health.

This CDR3 reads CASSEALLWADKENIQYF. The CDR3 nucleotides are TGTGCCAGCAGTGAAGCGCTTCTATGGGCAGATAAAGAAAACATTCAGTACTTC. This chain links TRBV2 with TRBJ2-4; D gene ambiguous. Germline V gene sequence: CDR1 SNHLY, CDR2 FYNNEI. Trimming left V 0 bases short and J 5 bases short, with 20 bases between. The CDR3 is made up of 18 amino acids.

Only one count was recorded for this clone. The gene calls are TRBV19 and TRBJ1-4; perhaps TRBD1 as D (5 bases). The CDR3 extends over 15 amino acids. V lost 4 bases and J lost 8, with 17 bases in between. Germline-derived CDR1 and CDR2 are LNHDA and SQIVND (reference sequence). The CDR3 loop reads CASSNPGQRYEKLFF. As DNA, the CDR3 is TGTGCCAGTAGTAATCCGGGGCAGCGGTACGAAAAACTGTTTTTT.

V is TRBV4-1 and J is TRBJ1-5; D remains ambiguous. Between the trimmed V and J ends, which lost 0 bases and 6 bases, there was a span of 6 bases. Germline V lookup: CDR1 MGHRA, CDR2 YSYEKL. CDR3 length equals 13 residues. CDR3 sequence: CASSQDWFQPQHF. In DNA form, the CDR3 reads TGCGCCAGCAGCCAAGATTGGTTTCAGCCCCAGCATTTT.

The chain combines TRBV27 with TRBJ1-1; no clear D. The CDR3 is made up of 12 amino acids. Germline V CDR1 and CDR2: MNHEY, SMNVEV (reference sequence). Trimming left V 4 bases short and J 2 bases short, with 5 bases between. CDR3 protein: CASSSVNTEAFF. CDR3 in DNA: TGTGCCAGCAGTTCCGTCAACACTGAAGCTTTCTTT.

The chain couples TRBV5-1 to TRBJ2-1; the match to TRBD1 covers 12 bases. CDR1 SGHRS and CDR2 YFSETQ come from the germline V gene. The CDR3 runs to 15 residues. V lost 2 bases and J lost 7; bases outside the gene matches: 4. Here the CDR3 DNA reads TGCGCCAGCAGCTTAAAGGGACAGGGGGCGAATGAGCAGTTCTTC. Residues: CASSLKGQGANEQFF.

J is TRBJ2-7 and V is TRBV19; 9 bases fit TRBD1. The V segment lost 3 bases and the J segment 4 bases; nucleotides outside the gene matches: 7. This CDR3 comprises 15 residues. Germline lookup yields CDR1 LNHDA and CDR2 SQIVND (reference sequence). CDR3 residues: CASSIRGTGSYEQYF. CDR3 nucleotide sequence: TGTGCCAGTAGTATTCGCGGGACAGGGTCATACGAGCAGTACTTC.

The chain links TRBV27 to TRBJ2-3; D remains ambiguous. Germline assignment: CDR1 MNHEY and CDR2 SMNVEV (reference sequence). Trimming pared 6 bases from V and 6 bases from J, leaving 10 bases between. The CDR3 spans 12 residues. CDR3: CASRKVPDTQYF. The CDR3 DNA reads TGTGCCAGCAGAAAGGTACCGGATACGCAGTATTTT.

The chain couples TRBV6-4 to TRBJ2-1, with unresolved D. Germline V lookup: CDR1 MRHNA, CDR2 SNTAGT. The V gene lost 2 bases and the J gene lost 7 bases, with 15 bases spanning the gap. The CDR3 contains 15 residues. The CDR3 region has the DNA TGTGCCAGCAGTGACGGTTCCCTCGCGTTTAATGAGCAGTTCTTC. Protein: CASSDGSLAFNEQFF.

This rearrangement joins TRBV10-1 to TRBJ2-3; TRBD1 is a possible D gene (5 bases). V was shortened by 0 bases and J by 3 bases, with 19 bases between the two germline ends. The CDR3 has 18 residues. CDR1 and CDR2 (germline): WNHNN, SYGVQD (reference sequence). The DNA for the CDR3 is TGCGCCAGCAGTGAGTCGACTCCTGGGCGGAAGGGGACAGATACGCAGTATTTT. It codes for CASSESTPGRKGTDTQYF.

This clone appeared once. This rearrangement joins TRBV28 to TRBJ1-2, with 7 bases aligning to TRBD1. CDR3 length: 13 amino acids. V dropped 6 bases and J dropped 8; count of bases not matched to a gene: 9. Germline V gene lookup returns CDR1 MDHEN and CDR2 SYDVKM. This CDR3 reads CASRNDRVDGYTF. The CDR3 coding sequence is TGTGCCAGCAGGAATGACAGGGTAGACGGCTACACCTTC.

The V and J genes are TRBV5-4 and TRBJ2-5, with TRBD2 matching 7 bases. Trimming removed 0 bases from V and 2 bases from J; junction bases left unmatched: 7. There are 16 residues in the CDR3. Germline V CDR1 and CDR2: SGHNT, YYREEE (reference sequence). CDR3 sequence (DNA): TGTGCCAGCAGCTTGGGAGTGGGAGCGGGGCAAGAGACCCAGTACTTC. As protein: CASSLGVGAGQETQYF.